The source of this T cell receptor (beta chain) is a study of PD-L1 blockade in urothelial cancer. Study-wide context: Atezolizumab 1,200 mg was given intravenously every 3 weeks, starting 2014. Men with urothelial cancer arising in the bladder made up about 90% of the roughly 30 patients.

Every PCR got spiked synthetic TCR analog templates. The method was immunoSEQ multiplex PCR; TCRdb's version includes in-frame clones alone and lacks a portion of them. Of about 50,000 clones in the sample, around 85% were seen once. The time point was: peripheral blood 6 weeks after treatment start. Patients were diagnosed with urothelial carcinoma, either locally advanced or metastatic. The sequencing here drew on PBMCs, taken around atezolizumab (anti-PD-L1) treatment. The sequence was obtained from a man in his sixties with urothelial cancer.

CDR3 amino acids: CASRSGTGGADTQYF. In DNA, the CDR3 is TGTGCCAGTAGAAGCGGGACAGGGGGCGCAGATACGCAGTATTTT. The genes are TRBV19 and TRBJ2-3; 12 bases are a match to TRBD1. CDR1 and CDR2 from the germline V gene are LNHDA and SQIVND (reference sequence). The CDR3 totals 15 residues. The ends lost 6 bases at V and 4 bases at J; junction bases unmatched: 5.